Each of the 14 T cell receptor beta chains below was sequenced from the same sample in a study of regulatory T cells in long-lasting Graves disease. The time point denotes: persistent/refractory GD, antithyroid drugs over 5 years with positive TRAb. After RNA was extracted from PBMCs, the TCR library was made from it. CDR3-region Arm-PCR and iRepertoire HTBI primers produced the TCR beta libraries. TCRdb analysed the multiplex PCR reads with MiXCR anew, one entry per CDR3 protein. Of some 470,000 distinct CDR3 sequences in the sample, roughly 21% are singletons; the top ten hold roughly 7%. This sample comprised peripheral blood mononuclear cells (PBMCs), obtained when the disease was refractory, from a patient treated with antithyroid drugs. All receptors derive from a female donor with Graves disease.

This clonotype was counted only a few times. The rearrangement links TRBV29-1 to TRBJ2-7, with D unclear. Trimming removed 0 bases at V and 2 bases at J, with 11 bases between. This CDR3 region has 14 residues. Looked up from germline, CDR1 is SQVTM and CDR2 is ANQGSEA. The CDR3 bases are TGCAGCGTTGAAGATTGGCGGCCGCCCTACGAGCAGTACTTC. Protein product: CSVEDWRPPYEQYF.

As concerns this clonotype: This may arise from a read error, as a much more abundant clone is one base away. The chain uses TRBV3-1 and TRBJ2-7; D is undetermined. The germline V gene encodes CDR1 LGHDT and CDR2 YNNKEL (reference sequence). This CDR3 contains 13 residues. The V gene lost 5 bases and the J gene lost 3 bases, with 11 bases spanning the gap. CDR3: CASSYGEDYEQYF. DNA for the CDR3: TGTGCCAGCAGCTACGGTGAGGACTACGAGCAGTACTTC.

This clonotype was seen only a few times. The CDR3 region has the DNA TGTGCCTGGGACGGCTATGGCTACACCTTC. It encodes CAWDGYGYTF. The rearrangement links TRBV30 to TRBJ1-2, with D unresolved. In germline, CDR1 is GTSNPN, CDR2 SVGIG (reference sequence). Trimming pared 5 bases from V and 4 bases from J, leaving 5 bases between. The CDR3 loop spans 10 amino acids.

The rearrangement joins TRBV7-9 to TRBJ1-4; D is unresolved. CDR3 length equals 15 residues. V lost 6 bases to trimming and J lost 3 bases, with 14 bases between them. Germline V CDR1 and CDR2: SEHNR, FQNEAQ (reference sequence). The CDR3 loop reads CASRPLRKANEKLFF. The CDR3 nucleotides are TGTGCCAGCAGACCCCTCCGGAAGGCTAATGAAAAACTGTTTTTT.

This clonotype has at least ten counts. The gene calls are TRBV28 and TRBJ1-1, with D possibly being TRBD1 (5 bases). Deletions cut 4 bases from V and 7 bases from J, with 16 bases between. Germline V gene lookup returns CDR1 MDHEN and CDR2 SYDVKM. This CDR3 is 14 amino acids long. The CDR3 loop is CASSWRGYVGEAFF. The DNA for the CDR3 is TGTGCCAGCAGTTGGAGGGGCTACGTCGGTGAAGCTTTCTTT.

This clonotype came up many times. The V gene is TRBV15, the J gene TRBJ2-7; the match to TRBD2 covers 11 bases. The trim removed 0 bases at V and 6 bases at J, leaving 4 bases unmatched. This CDR3 comprises 15 residues. The germline V gene encodes CDR1 LNHNV and CDR2 YYDKDF (reference sequence). The CDR3 here is CATSRDLGTSGEQYF. DNA for the CDR3: TGTGCCACCAGCAGAGATTTGGGGACTAGCGGCGAGCAGTACTTC.

The chain recombines TRBV9 with TRBJ1-2; D not certain. Trimming left V 0 bases short and J 5 bases short, with 14 bases between. CDR3 length: 15 residues. In germline, CDR1 is SGDLS, CDR2 YYNGEE. Here the CDR3 reads CASSVDPKGGYGYTF. CDR3 DNA sequence: TGTGCCAGCAGCGTAGACCCCAAGGGCGGTTATGGCTACACCTTC.

V usage is TRBV29-1 and J usage is TRBJ1-2, with 7 positions matching TRBD1. The CDR3 length is 12 residues. Germline V gives CDR1 SQVTM, CDR2 ANQGSEA. The junction had 11 bases not matched to a gene; V was cut back by 6 bases and J by 10 bases. CDR3 bases: TGCAGCGTCGACGGGCGGGACAGTGACTACACCTTC. It codes for CSVDGRDSDYTF. The full variable domain, in which reference TRBV29-1 and TRBJ1-2 provide the parts outside the CDR3, is SAVISQKPSRDICQRGTSLTIQCQVDSQVTMMFWYRQQPGQSLTLIATANQGSEATYESGFVIDKFPISRPNLTFSTLTVSNMSPEDSSIYLCSVDGRDSDYTFGSGTRLTVV.

This clonotype turned up a few times. J is TRBJ2-7 and V is TRBV7-2, with D perhaps assigned TRBD1 or TRBD2 (5 bases each). Germline lookup yields CDR1 SGHTA and CDR2 FQGNSA. Trimming pared 5 bases from V and 2 bases from J, leaving 19 bases between. The CDR3 loop spans 16 amino acids. CDR3 in amino acids: CASSAIPSGRTYEQYF. For the CDR3, the DNA is TGTGCCAGCAGCGCCATCCCTTCGGGACGGACCTACGAGCAGTACTTC.

A few counts support this clonotype. A read error may account for a junction end that differs from germline. V usage is TRBV6-4 and J usage is TRBJ1-6; D uncertain. This CDR3 spans 18 amino acids. The V gene's germline CDR1 is MRHNA and CDR2 SNTAGT. CDR3 loop: CASSYSRISRGGNSPLHF. CDR3 in DNA: TGTGCCAGCAGTTACTCCCGTATATCTCGGGGAGGGAATTCACCCCTCCACTTT.

This clonotype was seen at least ten times. The J gene is TRBJ2-3, the V gene TRBV6-1, with D possibly being TRBD2 (5 bases). From germline, CDR1 is MNHNS and CDR2 SASEGT. V dropped 5 bases and J dropped 4 bases, with 16 bases sitting between them. The CDR3 totals 15 residues. The CDR3 sequence is CASSIGGRGADTQYF. The DNA for the CDR3 is TGTGCCAGCAGTATTGGAGGCCGGGGAGCAGATACGCAGTATTTT.

At least ten counts were recorded for this clonotype. The chain uses TRBV28 and TRBJ2-2; weak D call: TRBD2 (7 bases). Trimming removed 10 bases from V and 7 bases from J, with 16 bases in between. The CDR3 length is 13 residues. Germline lookup yields CDR1 MDHEN and CDR2 SYDVKM. CDR3 DNA sequence: TGTGCCACCCGCACCGGGGGGCTCGGGGAGCTGTTTTTT. This encodes CATRTGGLGELFF.

This clonotype has at least ten counts. V gene TRBV28 combines with J gene TRBJ2-7, with unresolved D. V gave up 7 bases and J gave up 4 bases, with 14 bases separating them. The length of the CDR3 is 13 residues. Germline CDR1 is MDHEN and CDR2 is SYDVKM. The CDR3 is CASNPGSLYEQYF. The CDR3, as DNA: TGTGCCAGCAATCCAGGCAGTCTTTACGAGCAGTACTTC.

This clonotype appeared once. The rearrangement uses TRBV5-1 and TRBJ2-1, with TRBD2 matching 14 bases. CDR3 length: 17 residues. Germline V gene sequence: CDR1 SGHRS, CDR2 YFSETQ. V lost 4 bases and J lost 4; bases outside the gene matches: 7. The CDR3 region has the DNA TGCGCCAGCAGCCCCGGACTAGCGGGGGGACCATACAATGAGCAGTTCTTC. This translates into CASSPGLAGGPYNEQFF.